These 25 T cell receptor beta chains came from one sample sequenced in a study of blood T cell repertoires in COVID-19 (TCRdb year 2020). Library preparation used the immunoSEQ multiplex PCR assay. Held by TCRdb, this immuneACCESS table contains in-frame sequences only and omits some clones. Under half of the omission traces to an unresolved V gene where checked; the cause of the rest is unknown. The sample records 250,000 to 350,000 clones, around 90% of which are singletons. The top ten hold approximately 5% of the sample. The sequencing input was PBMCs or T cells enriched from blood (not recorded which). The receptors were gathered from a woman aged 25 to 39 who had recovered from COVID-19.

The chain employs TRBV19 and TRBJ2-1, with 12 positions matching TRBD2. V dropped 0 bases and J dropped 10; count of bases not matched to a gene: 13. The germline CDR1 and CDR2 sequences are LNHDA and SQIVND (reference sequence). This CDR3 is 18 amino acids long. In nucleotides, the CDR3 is TGTGCCAGTAGTATAGATCGGGGAACTAGCGGGGGGCATCTGGAGCAGTTCTTC. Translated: CASSIDRGTSGGHLEQFF.

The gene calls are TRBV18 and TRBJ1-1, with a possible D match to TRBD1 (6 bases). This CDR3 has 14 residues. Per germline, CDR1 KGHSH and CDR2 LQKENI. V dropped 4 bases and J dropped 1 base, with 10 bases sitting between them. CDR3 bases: TGTGCCAGCTCACTCGGGGGGCCGAACACTGAAGCTTTCTTT. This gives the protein CASSLGGPNTEAFF.

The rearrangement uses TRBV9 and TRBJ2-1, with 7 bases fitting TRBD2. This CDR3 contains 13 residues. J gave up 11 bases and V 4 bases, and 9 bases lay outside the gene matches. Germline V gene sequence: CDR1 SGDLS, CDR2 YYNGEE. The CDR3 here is CASSPPGEGKQFF. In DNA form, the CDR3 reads TGTGCCAGCAGCCCCCCGGGGGAGGGAAAGCAGTTCTTC.

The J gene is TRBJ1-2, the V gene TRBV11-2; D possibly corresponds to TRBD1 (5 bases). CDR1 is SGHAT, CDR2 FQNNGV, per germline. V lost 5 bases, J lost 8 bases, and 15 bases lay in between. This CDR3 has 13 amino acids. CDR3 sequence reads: CASSPGRGWGYTF. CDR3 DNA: TGTGCCAGCAGCCCAGGTCGGGGGTGGGGCTACACCTTC. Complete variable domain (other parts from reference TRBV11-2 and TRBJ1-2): EAGVAQSPRYKIIEKRQSVAFWCNPISGHATLYWYQQILGQGPKLLIQFQNNGVVDDSQLPKDRFSAERLKGVDSTLKIQPAKLEDSAVYLCASSPGRGWGYTFGSGTRLTVV.

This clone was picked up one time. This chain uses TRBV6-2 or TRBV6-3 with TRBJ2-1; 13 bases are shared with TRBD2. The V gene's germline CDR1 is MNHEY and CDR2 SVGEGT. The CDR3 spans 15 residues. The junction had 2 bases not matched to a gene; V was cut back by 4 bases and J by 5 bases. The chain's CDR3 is CASSLLAGGHNEQFF. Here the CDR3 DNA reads TGTGCCAGCAGTTTACTAGCGGGGGGGCACAATGAGCAGTTCTTC.

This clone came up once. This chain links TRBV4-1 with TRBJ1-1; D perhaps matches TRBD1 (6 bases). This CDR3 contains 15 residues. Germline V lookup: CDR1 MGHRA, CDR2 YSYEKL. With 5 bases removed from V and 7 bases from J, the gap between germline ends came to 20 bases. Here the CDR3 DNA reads TGCGCCAGCAGCTATCTGGGGGGGGCCCCAGGTGAAGCTTTCTTT. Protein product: CASSYLGGAPGEAFF.

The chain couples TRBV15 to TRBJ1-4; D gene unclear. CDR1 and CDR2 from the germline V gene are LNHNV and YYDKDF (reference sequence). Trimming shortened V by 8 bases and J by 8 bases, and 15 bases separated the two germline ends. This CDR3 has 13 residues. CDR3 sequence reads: CATGGGEGEKLFF. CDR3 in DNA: TGTGCCACCGGAGGCGGGGAAGGCGAAAAACTGTTTTTT.

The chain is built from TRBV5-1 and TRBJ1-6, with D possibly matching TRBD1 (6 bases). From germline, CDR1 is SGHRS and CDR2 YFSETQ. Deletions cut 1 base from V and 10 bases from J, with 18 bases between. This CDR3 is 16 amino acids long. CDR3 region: CASSLKGKGGTSPLHF. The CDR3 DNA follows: TGCGCCAGCAGCTTGAAAGGAAAAGGGGGAACATCACCCCTCCACTTT.

The chain's CDR3 is CASSLTGAHGYTF. The CDR3 DNA follows: TGTGCCAGCAGCCTGACAGGGGCCCATGGCTACACCTTC. The chain combines TRBV7-9 with TRBJ1-2; TRBD1 aligns across 8 bases. Germline CDR1 is SEHNR and CDR2 is FQNEAQ (reference sequence). The CDR3 length is 13 residues. After removal of 5 bases from V and 6 bases from J, the junction contained 5 bases not matched to a gene.

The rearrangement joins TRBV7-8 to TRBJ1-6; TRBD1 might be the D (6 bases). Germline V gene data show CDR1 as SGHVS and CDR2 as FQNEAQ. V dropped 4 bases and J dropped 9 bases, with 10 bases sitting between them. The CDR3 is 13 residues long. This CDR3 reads CASSSNRASPLHF. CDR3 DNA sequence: TGTGCCAGCAGCTCCAACAGGGCTTCACCCCTCCACTTT.

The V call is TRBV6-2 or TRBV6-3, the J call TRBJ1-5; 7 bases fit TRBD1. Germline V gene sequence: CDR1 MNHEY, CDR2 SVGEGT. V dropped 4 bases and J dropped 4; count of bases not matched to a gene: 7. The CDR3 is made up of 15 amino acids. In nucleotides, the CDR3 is TGTGCCAGCAGTTCGGACAGGACTATAAATCAGCCCCAGCATTTT. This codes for CASSSDRTINQPQHF.

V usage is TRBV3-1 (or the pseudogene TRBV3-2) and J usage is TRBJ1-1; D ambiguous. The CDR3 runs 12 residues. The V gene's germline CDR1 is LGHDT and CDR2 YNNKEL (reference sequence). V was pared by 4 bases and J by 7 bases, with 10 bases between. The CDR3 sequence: CASSPIGSEAFF. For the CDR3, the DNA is TGTGCCAGCAGCCCAATCGGGAGTGAAGCTTTCTTT.

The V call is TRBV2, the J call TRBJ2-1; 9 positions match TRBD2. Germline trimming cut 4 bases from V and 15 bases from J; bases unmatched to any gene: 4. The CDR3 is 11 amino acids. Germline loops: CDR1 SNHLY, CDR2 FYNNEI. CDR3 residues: CASSAAGGGFF. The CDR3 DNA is TGTGCCAGCAGTGCAGCGGGGGGAGGGTTCTTC.

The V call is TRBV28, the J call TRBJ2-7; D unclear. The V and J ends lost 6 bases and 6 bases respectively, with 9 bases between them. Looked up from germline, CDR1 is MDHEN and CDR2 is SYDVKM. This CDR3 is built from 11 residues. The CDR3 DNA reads TGTGCCAGCAGCGTCGGAGTCGAGCAGTACTTC. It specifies CASSVGVEQYF.

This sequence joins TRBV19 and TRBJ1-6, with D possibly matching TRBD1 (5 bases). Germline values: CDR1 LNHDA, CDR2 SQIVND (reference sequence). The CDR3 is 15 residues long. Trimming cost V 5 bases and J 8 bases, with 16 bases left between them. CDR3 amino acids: CASSSGRVDHSPLHF. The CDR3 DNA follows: TGTGCCAGTAGTTCTGGCAGGGTAGATCATTCACCCCTCCACTTT. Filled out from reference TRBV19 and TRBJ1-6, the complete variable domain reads DGGITQSPKYLFRKEGQNVTLSCEQNLNHDAMYWYRQDPGQGLRLIYYSQIVNDFQKGDIAEGYSVSREKKESFPLTVTSAQKNPTAFYLCASSSGRVDHSPLHFGNGTRLTVT.

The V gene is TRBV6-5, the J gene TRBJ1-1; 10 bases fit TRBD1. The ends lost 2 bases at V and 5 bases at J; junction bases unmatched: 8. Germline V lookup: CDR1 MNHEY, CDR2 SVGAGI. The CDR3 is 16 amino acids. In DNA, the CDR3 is TGTGCCAGCAGTTACGATGCCGGGACAGGGGATACTGAAGCTTTCTTT. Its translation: CASSYDAGTGDTEAFF.

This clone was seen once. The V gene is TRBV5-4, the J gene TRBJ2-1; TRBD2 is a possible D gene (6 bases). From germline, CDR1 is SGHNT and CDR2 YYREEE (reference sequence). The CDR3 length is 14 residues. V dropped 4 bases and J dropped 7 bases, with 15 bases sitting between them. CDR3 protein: CASSPGRRENEQFF. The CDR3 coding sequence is TGTGCCAGCAGCCCCGGGCGGAGGGAGAATGAGCAGTTCTTC.

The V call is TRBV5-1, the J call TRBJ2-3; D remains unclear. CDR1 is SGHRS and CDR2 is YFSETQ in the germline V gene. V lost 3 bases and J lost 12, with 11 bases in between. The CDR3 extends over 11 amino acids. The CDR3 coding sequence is TGCGCCAGCAGCTCGGATAGACTTCAGTATTTT. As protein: CASSSDRLQYF.

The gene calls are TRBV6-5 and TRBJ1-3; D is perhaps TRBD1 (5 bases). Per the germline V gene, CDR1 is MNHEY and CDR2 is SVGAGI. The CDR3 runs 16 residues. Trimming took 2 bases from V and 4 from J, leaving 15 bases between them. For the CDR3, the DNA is TGTGCCAGCAGTTACCTGCAGGGTACGAGGGGAAACACCATATATTTT. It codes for CASSYLQGTRGNTIYF.

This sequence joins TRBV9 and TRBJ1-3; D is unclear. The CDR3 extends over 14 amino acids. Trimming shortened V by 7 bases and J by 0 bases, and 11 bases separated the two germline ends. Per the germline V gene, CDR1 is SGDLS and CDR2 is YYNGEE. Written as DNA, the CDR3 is TGTGCCAGCCAGAGCGCGATCTCTGGAAACACCATATATTTT. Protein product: CASQSAISGNTIYF.

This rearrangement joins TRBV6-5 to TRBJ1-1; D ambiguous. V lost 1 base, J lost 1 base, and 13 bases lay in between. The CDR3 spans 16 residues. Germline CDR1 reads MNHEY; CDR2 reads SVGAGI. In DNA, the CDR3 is TGTGCCAGCAGTTACTTGGCATTCTCCCAGAACACTGAAGCTTTCTTT. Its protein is CASSYLAFSQNTEAFF.

In nucleotides, the CDR3 is TGTGCCAGCGGCCCACATGGTCGCTATGAGCAGTTCTTC. This translates into CASGPHGRYEQFF. V is TRBV6-5 and J is TRBJ2-1, with D unclear. Germline V CDR1 and CDR2: MNHEY, SVGAGI. The V end was cut by 8 bases, the J end by 8 bases, with 16 bases between. This CDR3 contains 13 residues.

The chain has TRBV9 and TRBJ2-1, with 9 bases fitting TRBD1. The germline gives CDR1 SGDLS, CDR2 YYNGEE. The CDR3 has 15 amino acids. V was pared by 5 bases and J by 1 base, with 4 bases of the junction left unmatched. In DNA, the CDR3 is TGTGCCAGCAGTGTACAGGGGGCGTCCTACAATGAGCAGTTCTTC. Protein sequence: CASSVQGASYNEQFF.

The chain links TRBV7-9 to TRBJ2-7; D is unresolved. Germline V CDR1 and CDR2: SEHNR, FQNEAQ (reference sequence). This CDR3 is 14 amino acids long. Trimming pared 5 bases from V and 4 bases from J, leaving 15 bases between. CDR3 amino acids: CASSRQENTYEQYF. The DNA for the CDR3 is TGTGCCAGCAGCCGACAAGAAAATACTTACGAGCAGTACTTC. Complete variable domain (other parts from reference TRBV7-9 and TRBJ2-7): DTGVSQNPRHKITKRGQNVTFRCDPISEHNRLYWYRQTLGQGPEFLTYFQNEAQLEKSRLLSDRFSAERPKGSFSTLEIQRTEQGDSAMYLCASSRQENTYEQYFGPGTRLTVT.

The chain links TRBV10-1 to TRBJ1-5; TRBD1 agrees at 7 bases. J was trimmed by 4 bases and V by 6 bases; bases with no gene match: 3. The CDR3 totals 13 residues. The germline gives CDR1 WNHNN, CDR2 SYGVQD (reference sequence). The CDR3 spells CASSRDSNQPQHF. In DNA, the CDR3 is TGCGCCAGCAGCCGGGACAGTAATCAGCCCCAGCATTTT.